The clone carrying this T cell receptor beta chain counts as medium-sized. Prior autoimmune disease or systemic immunosuppression barred patients. Peripheral blood came from all dose cohorts at three timepoints. This entry is derived from a study of OX40 agonist ivuxolimab in advanced cancers. Study details: Cohort: roughly 79% men, mean age approximately 64, aged about 23 to 80. Past anti-PD-1, anti-PD-L1 or anti-CTLA-4 therapy was accepted, and 40% to 45% had received some.

Clones were sequenced by immunoSEQ multiplex PCR, and TCRdb holds only the in-frame ones, with some missing. In the table there are roughly 66,000 clones, 80% to 85% of which are singletons. Losses at the gene ends were 0 bases for V and 3 bases for J; bases not matched to a gene: 14. The CDR3 sequence is 19 residues long. Germline CDR1 reads SGHDN; CDR2 reads FVKESK. The source material was CD4+ or CD8+ T cells sorted from blood, sampled in a trial of the OX40 agonist ivuxolimab. The J gene is TRBJ2-7, the V gene TRBV14; TRBD2 agrees at 10 bases. The TCR was taken from an adult with an advanced solid tumor such as melanoma, head and neck, liver or kidney cancer. As DNA, the CDR3 is TGTGCCAGCAGCCAAGATATAGTTGGAGCGGGAGGGGGTGTCTACGAGCAGTACTTC. This gives the protein CASSQDIVGAGGGVYEQYF.